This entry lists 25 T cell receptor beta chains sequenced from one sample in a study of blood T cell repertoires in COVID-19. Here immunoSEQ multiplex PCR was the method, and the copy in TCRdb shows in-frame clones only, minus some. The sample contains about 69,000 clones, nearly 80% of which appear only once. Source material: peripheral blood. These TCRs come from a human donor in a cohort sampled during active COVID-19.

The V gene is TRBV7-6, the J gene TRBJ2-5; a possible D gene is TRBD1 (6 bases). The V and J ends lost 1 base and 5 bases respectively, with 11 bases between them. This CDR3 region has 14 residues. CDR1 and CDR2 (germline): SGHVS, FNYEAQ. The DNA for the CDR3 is TGTGCCAGCAGCTTAGTTTCAAGGGGGGAGACCCAGTACTTC. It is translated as CASSLVSRGETQYF.

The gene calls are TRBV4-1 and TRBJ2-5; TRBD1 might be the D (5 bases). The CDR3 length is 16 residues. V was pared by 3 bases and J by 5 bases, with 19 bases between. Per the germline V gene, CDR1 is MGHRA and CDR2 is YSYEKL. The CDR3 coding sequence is TGCGCCAGCAGCCAGGGATGGCAGGGTGATGGGGAGACCCAGTACTTC. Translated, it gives CASSQGWQGDGETQYF.

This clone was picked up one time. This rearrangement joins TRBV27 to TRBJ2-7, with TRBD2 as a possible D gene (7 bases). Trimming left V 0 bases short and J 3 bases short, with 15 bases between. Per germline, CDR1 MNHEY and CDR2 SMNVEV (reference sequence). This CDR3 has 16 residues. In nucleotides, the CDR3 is TGTGCCAGCAGTTTATCGGGGGGCGCGGGGGTCTACGAGCAGTACTTC. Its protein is CASSLSGGAGVYEQYF.

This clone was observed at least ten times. CDR3 coding DNA: TGCGCCAGCAGCTTGGCCGGCGAGAGACACTACGAGCAGTACTTC. It is translated as CASSLAGERHYEQYF. The gene calls are TRBV5-1 and TRBJ2-7; D gene ambiguous. The CDR3 has 15 amino acids. The germline V and J ends were trimmed by 0 bases and 3 bases, with 13 bases remaining between them. Germline V CDR1 and CDR2: SGHRS, YFSETQ.

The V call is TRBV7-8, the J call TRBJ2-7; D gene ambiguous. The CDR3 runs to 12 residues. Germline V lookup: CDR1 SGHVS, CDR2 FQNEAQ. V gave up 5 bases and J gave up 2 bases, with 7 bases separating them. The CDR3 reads CASSRTTYEQYF. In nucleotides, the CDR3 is TGTGCCAGCAGCCGCACAACCTACGAGCAGTACTTC.

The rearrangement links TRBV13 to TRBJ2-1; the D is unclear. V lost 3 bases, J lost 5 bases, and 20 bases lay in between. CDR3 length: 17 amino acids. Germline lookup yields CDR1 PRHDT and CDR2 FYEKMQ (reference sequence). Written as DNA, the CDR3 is TGTGCCAGCAGCTTTTCCGAGGCCCCCACAAGACACAATGAGCAGTTCTTC. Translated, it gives CASSFSEAPTRHNEQFF.

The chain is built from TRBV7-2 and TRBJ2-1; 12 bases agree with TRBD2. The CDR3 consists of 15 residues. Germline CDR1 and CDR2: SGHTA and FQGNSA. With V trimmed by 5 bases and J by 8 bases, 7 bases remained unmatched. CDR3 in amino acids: CASSPRTSGTDEQFF. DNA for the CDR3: TGTGCCAGCAGCCCTCGGACTAGCGGGACAGATGAGCAGTTCTTC. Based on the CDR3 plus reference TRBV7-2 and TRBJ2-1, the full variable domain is GAGVSQSPSNKVTEKGKDVELRCDPISGHTALYWYRQSLGQGLEFLIYFQGNSAPDKSGLPSDRFSAERTGGSVSTLTIQRTQQEDSAVYLCASSPRTSGTDEQFFGPGTRLTVL.

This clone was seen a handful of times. This chain's CDR3 is CASSLEGRGYEQYF. The CDR3 DNA reads TGCGCCAGCAGCTTGGAAGGCAGGGGCTACGAGCAGTACTTC. The chain is built from TRBV5-1 and TRBJ2-7; possibly TRBD1 for D (6 bases). CDR3 size: 14 residues. Germline lookup yields CDR1 SGHRS and CDR2 YFSETQ. The V gene lost 0 bases and the J gene lost 3 bases, with 10 bases spanning the gap.

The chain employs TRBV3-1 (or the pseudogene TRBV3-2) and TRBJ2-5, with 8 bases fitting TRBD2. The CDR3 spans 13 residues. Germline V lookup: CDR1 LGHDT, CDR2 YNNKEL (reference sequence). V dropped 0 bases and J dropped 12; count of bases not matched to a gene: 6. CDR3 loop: CASSQEEWTSKYF. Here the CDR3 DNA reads TGTGCCAGCAGCCAAGAGGAATGGACTAGCAAGTACTTC.

CDR3 DNA sequence: TGTGGCGGCGCGAACACCGGGGAGCTGTTTTTT. Translation gives CGGANTGELFF. V gene TRBV30 combines with J gene TRBJ2-2; D gene ambiguous. CDR3 length: 11 amino acids. Per germline, CDR1 GTSNPN and CDR2 SVGIG (reference sequence).

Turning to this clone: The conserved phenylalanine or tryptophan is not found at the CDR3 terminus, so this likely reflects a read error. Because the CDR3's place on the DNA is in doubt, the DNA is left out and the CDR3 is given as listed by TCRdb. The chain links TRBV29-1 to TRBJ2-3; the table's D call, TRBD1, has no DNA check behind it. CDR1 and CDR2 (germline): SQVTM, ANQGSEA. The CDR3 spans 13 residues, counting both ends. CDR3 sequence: CSVEEGPGRAPLI.

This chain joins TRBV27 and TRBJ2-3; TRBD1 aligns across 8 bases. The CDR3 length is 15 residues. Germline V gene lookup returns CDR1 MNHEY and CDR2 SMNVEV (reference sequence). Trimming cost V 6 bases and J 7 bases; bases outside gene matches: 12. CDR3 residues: CASSPTGGRSNTQYF. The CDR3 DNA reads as TGTGCCAGCAGCCCAACAGGGGGGAGGAGTAATACGCAGTATTTT.

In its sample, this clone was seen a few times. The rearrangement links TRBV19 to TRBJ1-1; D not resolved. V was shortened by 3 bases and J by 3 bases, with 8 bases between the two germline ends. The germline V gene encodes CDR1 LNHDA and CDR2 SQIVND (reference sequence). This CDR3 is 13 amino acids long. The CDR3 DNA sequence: TGTGCCAGTAGTATCGGGATATACACTGAAGCTTTCTTT. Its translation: CASSIGIYTEAFF.

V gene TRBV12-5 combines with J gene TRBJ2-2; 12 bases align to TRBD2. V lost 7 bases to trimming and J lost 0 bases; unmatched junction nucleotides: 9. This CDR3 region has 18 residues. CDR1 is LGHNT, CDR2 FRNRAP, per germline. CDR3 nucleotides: TGTGCTAGTGCCCCGGGACTAGCGGGTTTCGCGAACACCGGGGAGCTGTTTTTT. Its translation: CASAPGLAGFANTGELFF.

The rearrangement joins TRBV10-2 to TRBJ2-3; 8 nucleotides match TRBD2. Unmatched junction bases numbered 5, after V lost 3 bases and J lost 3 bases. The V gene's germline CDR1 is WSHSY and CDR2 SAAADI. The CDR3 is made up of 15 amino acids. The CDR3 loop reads CASSEAGVSTDTQYF. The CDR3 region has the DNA TGCGCCAGCAGTGAAGCGGGAGTGAGTACAGATACGCAGTATTTT.

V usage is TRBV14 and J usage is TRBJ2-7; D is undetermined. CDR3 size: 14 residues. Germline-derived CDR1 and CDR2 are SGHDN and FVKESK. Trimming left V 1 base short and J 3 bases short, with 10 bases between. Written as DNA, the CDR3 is TGTGCCAGCAGCCAAGGTGGAGCCTTCTACGAGCAGTACTTC. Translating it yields CASSQGGAFYEQYF.

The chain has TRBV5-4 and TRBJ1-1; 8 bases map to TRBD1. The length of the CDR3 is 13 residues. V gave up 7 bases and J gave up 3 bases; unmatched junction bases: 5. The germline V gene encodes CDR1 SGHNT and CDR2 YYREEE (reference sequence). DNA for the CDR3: TGTGCCAGCGGAACAGGGGGAGACACTGAAGCTTTCTTT. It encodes CASGTGGDTEAFF.

As DNA, the CDR3 is TGTGCCAGTAGTGGACCGGGACAGGGACAGACCCAGTACTTC. It codes for CASSGPGQGQTQYF. This chain connects TRBV19 to TRBJ2-5; 9 bases are a match to TRBD1. V was pared by 5 bases and J by 6 bases, with 7 bases of the junction left unmatched. This CDR3 spans 14 amino acids. CDR1 is LNHDA and CDR2 is SQIVND in the germline V gene (reference sequence).

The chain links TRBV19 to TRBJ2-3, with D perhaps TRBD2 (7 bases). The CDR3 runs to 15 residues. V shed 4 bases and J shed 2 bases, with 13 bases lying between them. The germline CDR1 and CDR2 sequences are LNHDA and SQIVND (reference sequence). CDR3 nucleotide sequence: TGTGCCAGTAGTACAAAGGGGGGGGTCACAGATACGCAGTATTTT. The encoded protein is CASSTKGGVTDTQYF.

The CDR3 spells CASSQAGTGGRTQYF. In DNA form, the CDR3 reads TGTGCCAGCAGCCAAGCCGGGACAGGGGGTCGGACCCAGTACTTC. This chain connects TRBV4-2 to TRBJ2-5; 11 nucleotides agree with TRBD1. The J segment lost 7 bases and the V segment lost 1 base, leaving 5 bases of the junction unmatched. Germline V gene data show CDR1 as LGHNA and CDR2 as YNFKEQ. The CDR3 is 15 residues long.

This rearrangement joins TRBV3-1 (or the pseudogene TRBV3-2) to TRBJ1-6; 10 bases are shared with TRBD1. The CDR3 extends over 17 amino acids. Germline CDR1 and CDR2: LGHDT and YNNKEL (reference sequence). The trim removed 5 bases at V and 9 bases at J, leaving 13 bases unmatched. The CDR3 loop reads CASSGGLTGGSISPLHF. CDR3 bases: TGTGCCAGCAGCGGGGGACTGACAGGGGGCAGTATTTCACCCCTCCACTTT.

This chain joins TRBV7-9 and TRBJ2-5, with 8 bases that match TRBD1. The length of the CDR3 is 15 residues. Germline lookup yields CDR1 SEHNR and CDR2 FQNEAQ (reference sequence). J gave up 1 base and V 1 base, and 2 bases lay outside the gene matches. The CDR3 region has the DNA TGTGCCAGCAGCTTAGGGGGGACAGGCCAAGAGACCCAGTACTTC. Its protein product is CASSLGGTGQETQYF.

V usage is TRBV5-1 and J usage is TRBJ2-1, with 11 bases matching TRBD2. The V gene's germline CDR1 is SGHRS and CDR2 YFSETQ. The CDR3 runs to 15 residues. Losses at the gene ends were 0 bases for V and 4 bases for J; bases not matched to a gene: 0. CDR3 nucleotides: TGCGCCAGCAGCTTGGGACTAGCGGGATACAATGAGCAGTTCTTC. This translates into CASSLGLAGYNEQFF.

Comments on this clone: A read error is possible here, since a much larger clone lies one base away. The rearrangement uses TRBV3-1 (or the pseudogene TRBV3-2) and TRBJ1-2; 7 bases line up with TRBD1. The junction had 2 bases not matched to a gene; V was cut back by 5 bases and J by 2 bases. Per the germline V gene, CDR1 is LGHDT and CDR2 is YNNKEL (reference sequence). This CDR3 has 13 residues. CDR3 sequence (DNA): TGTGCCAGCAGCTTGGGACAGAACTATGGCTACACCTTC. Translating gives CASSLGQNYGYTF.

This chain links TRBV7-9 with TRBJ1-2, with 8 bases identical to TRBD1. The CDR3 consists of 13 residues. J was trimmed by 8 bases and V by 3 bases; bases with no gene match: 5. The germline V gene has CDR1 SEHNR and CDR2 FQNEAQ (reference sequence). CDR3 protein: CASSLDRAGGYTF. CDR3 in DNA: TGTGCCAGCAGCTTGGACAGGGCTGGAGGCTACACCTTC.